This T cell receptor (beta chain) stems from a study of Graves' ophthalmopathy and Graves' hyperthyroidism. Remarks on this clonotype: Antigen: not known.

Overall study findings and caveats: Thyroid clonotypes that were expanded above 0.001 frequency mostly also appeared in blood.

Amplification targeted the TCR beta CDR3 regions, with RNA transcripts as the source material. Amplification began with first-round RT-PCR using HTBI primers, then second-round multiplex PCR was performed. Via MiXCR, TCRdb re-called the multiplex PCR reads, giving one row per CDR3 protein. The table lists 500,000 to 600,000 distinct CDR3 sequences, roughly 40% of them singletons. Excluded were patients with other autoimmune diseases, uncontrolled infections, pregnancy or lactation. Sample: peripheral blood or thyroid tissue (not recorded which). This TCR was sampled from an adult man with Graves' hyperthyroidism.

CDR3 amino acids: CASSYSGDGYNSPLHF. The CDR3 DNA reads as TGTGCCAGCAGTTACTCAGGGGACGGCTATAATTCACCCCTCCACTTT. The rearrangement links TRBV6-5 to TRBJ1-6, with a possible D match to TRBD1 (5 bases). Looked up from germline, CDR1 is MNHEY and CDR2 is SVGAGI. The V and J ends lost 0 bases and 3 bases respectively, with 9 bases between them. The CDR3 has 16 amino acids.